One and the same sample provided the 16 T cell receptor beta chains below, sequenced in a study of blood T cell repertoires in COVID-19. Profiling relied on immunoSEQ multiplex PCR, and the TCRdb table lists in-frame clones only, not all of them. The table has more than 150,000 clones, 70% to 90% seen once. The sample comprised peripheral blood. These receptors came from a woman older than 75 with acute or convalescent COVID-19.

Only one count was recorded for this clone. The chain links TRBV4-3 to TRBJ1-5; D ambiguous. V lost 1 base, J lost 6 bases, and 10 bases lay in between. The CDR3 sequence is 14 residues long. CDR1 is LGHNA and CDR2 is YSLEER in the germline V gene. The CDR3 DNA sequence: TGCGCCAGCAGCCAAGGTCGGGGTAGTCAGCCCCAGCATTTT. This codes for CASSQGRGSQPQHF.

V and J are TRBV5-4 and TRBJ1-1; 7 bases are a match to TRBD1. The CDR3 consists of 16 residues. Germline CDR1 is SGHNT and CDR2 is YYREEE (reference sequence). The trim removed 4 bases at V and 1 base at J, leaving 10 bases unmatched. CDR3 sequence reads: CASSRLGQRENTEAFF. The CDR3 DNA reads as TGTGCCAGCAGCCGGCTGGGACAGAGAGAGAACACTGAAGCTTTCTTT.

The rearrangement links TRBV9 to TRBJ2-1; maybe TRBD1 (6 bases). V was clipped by 0 bases and J by 4 bases, with 8 bases between them. Germline V lookup: CDR1 SGDLS, CDR2 YYNGEE. The CDR3 totals 14 residues. The CDR3 DNA reads as TGTGCCAGCAGCGTAGAAACAGGGTACAATGAGCAGTTCTTC. Translating it yields CASSVETGYNEQFF.

A single count supports this clone. This chain joins TRBV11-2 and TRBJ1-4; D is ambiguous. V was pared by 0 bases and J by 7 bases, with 9 bases between. Germline V gene lookup returns CDR1 SGHAT and CDR2 FQNNGV. The length of the CDR3 is 14 residues. The CDR3 region has the DNA TGTGCCAGCAGCTTAGATACAGCGGCTGAAAAACTGTTTTTT. Translation: CASSLDTAAEKLFF.

CDR3 region: CASSEPVDRLGYTF. CDR3 bases: TGTGCCAGCAGTGAACCCGTGGACAGGCTTGGCTACACCTTC. The chain employs TRBV25-1 and TRBJ1-2; TRBD1 aligns across 7 bases. J was trimmed by 7 bases and V by 2 bases; bases with no gene match: 7. The CDR3 runs 14 residues. Germline V lookup: CDR1 MGHDK, CDR2 SYGVNS.

The V and J genes are TRBV21-1 and TRBJ1-3; whether TRBD1, the table's D call, matches the DNA was not checked. TRBV21-1 is labeled a pseudogene. CDR3 length: 16 amino acids. The CDR3 region has the DNA TGTGCCAGCAGCACCCCTAAGACAGAATCTGGAAACACCATATATTTT. It codes for CASSTPKTESGNTIYF.

This clone was seen only a few times. The rearrangement joins TRBV27 to TRBJ2-5; 11 nucleotides match TRBD2. J lost 2 bases, V lost 2 bases, and 7 bases had no gene match. Germline values: CDR1 MNHEY, CDR2 SMNVEV (reference sequence). The CDR3 is 17 amino acids. For the CDR3, the DNA is TGTGCCAGCAGTTTACGAGGGACTAGCGGTTATCAAGAGACCCAGTACTTC. It translates to CASSLRGTSGYQETQYF.

The V call is TRBV5-1, the J call TRBJ2-7; D may be TRBD2 (5 bases). The CDR3 totals 16 residues. Germline V gene sequence: CDR1 SGHRS, CDR2 YFSETQ. Trimming cost V 4 bases and J 2 bases, with 19 bases left between them. The CDR3 coding sequence is TGCGCCAGCAGCCTTCCCCGGGCAGCGGAGACCTACGAGCAGTACTTC. It encodes CASSLPRAAETYEQYF. The variable domain in full, with the rest retrieved from reference TRBV5-1 and TRBJ2-7, is KAGVTQTPRYLIKTRGQQVTLSCSPISGHRSVSWYQQTPGQGLQFLFEYFSETQRNKGNFPGRFSGRQFSNSRSEMNVSTLELGDSALYLCASSLPRAAETYEQYFGPGTRLTVT.

Only a few counts were recorded for this clone. V and J are TRBV9 and TRBJ2-7; D may be TRBD1 (5 bases). The ends were cut back, 0 bases at V and 6 bases at J, with 7 bases in the middle. Germline V gene lookup returns CDR1 SGDLS and CDR2 YYNGEE. The CDR3 runs 12 residues. The CDR3 nucleotides read TGTGCCAGCAGCGTAGCAAGGGGCGAGCAGTACTTC. This sequence encodes CASSVARGEQYF. Combining the CDR3 with reference TRBV9 and TRBJ2-7 gives the whole variable domain DSGVTQTPKHLITATGQRVTLRCSPRSGDLSVYWYQQSLDQGLQFLIQYYNGEERAKGNILERFSAQQFPDLHSELNLSSLELGDSALYFCASSVARGEQYFGPGTRLTVT.

The V and J genes are TRBV5-8 and TRBJ1-1, with 7 positions matching TRBD1. Germline lookup yields CDR1 SGHTS and CDR2 YDEGEE. CDR3 length equals 14 residues. V lost 7 bases, J lost 5 bases, and 11 bases stayed unmatched. DNA of the CDR3: TGTGCCAGCCAAAACAGGGGAAGAAGGACTGAAGCTTTCTTT. Residues: CASQNRGRRTEAFF.

The gene calls are TRBV18 and TRBJ2-7; a weak D match, TRBD1 (5 bases). Per germline, CDR1 KGHSH and CDR2 LQKENI. V was pared by 2 bases and J by 2 bases, with 13 bases between. The CDR3 sequence is 15 residues long. CDR3: CASSPAGQGAYEQYF. In nucleotides, the CDR3 is TGTGCCAGCTCACCAGCAGGCCAAGGGGCCTACGAGCAGTACTTC.

The genes are TRBV7-9 and TRBJ1-5; a weak D match, TRBD1 (5 bases). The V and J ends lost 5 bases and 3 bases respectively, with 14 bases between them. The CDR3 contains 15 residues. Germline V gives CDR1 SEHNR, CDR2 FQNEAQ (reference sequence). This chain's CDR3 is CASSLGRGNNQPQHF. The CDR3 region has the DNA TGTGCCAGCAGCCTTGGGCGGGGGAACAATCAGCCCCAGCATTTT.

V usage is TRBV2 and J usage is TRBJ2-5, with 9 nucleotides matching TRBD2. V lost 3 bases to trimming and J lost 2 bases; unmatched junction nucleotides: 4. The CDR3 consists of 15 residues. CDR1 is SNHLY and CDR2 is FYNNEI in the germline V gene. The CDR3 DNA follows: TGTGCCAGCAGTGAGCAGCGGGGGGCACAAGAGACCCAGTACTTC. It yields the protein CASSEQRGAQETQYF. Full variable domain (remainder filled in from reference TRBV2 and TRBJ2-5): EPEVTQTPSHQVTQMGQEVILRCVPISNHLYFYWYRQILGQKVEFLVSFYNNEISEKSEIFDDQFSVERPDGSNFTLKIRSTKLEDSAMYFCASSEQRGAQETQYFGPGTRLLVL.

V usage is TRBV30 and J usage is TRBJ2-1; 10 nucleotides match TRBD1. This CDR3 has 15 amino acids. The ends lost 2 bases at V and 4 bases at J; junction bases unmatched: 5. CDR1 is GTSNPN and CDR2 is SVGIG in the germline V gene (reference sequence). This CDR3 is CAWSTGQGSYNEQFF. DNA for the CDR3: TGTGCCTGGAGTACGGGACAGGGGTCGTACAATGAGCAGTTCTTC.

The genes are TRBV27 and TRBJ1-2, with D maybe TRBD1 (6 bases). This CDR3 is 13 amino acids long. Germline values: CDR1 MNHEY, CDR2 SMNVEV (reference sequence). Trimming took 5 bases from V and 4 from J, leaving 11 bases between them. The CDR3 DNA is TGTGCCAGCAGTAAGGGGGGGGCCTATGGCTACACCTTC. This translates into CASSKGGAYGYTF.

This chain connects TRBV7-3 to TRBJ2-1, with D possibly matching TRBD2 (6 bases). With 5 bases removed from V and 10 bases from J, the gap between germline ends came to 24 bases. The CDR3 is made up of 16 amino acids. Germline lookup yields CDR1 SGHTA and CDR2 FQGTGA. The CDR3 sequence: CASSLNGPGLQKEQFF. The CDR3 DNA follows: TGTGCCAGCAGCCTCAACGGACCGGGACTGCAGAAAGAGCAGTTCTTC. The complete variable domain, with remaining parts taken from reference TRBV7-3 and TRBJ2-1, reads GAGVSQTPSNKVTEKGKYVELRCDPISGHTALYWYRQSLGQGPEFLIYFQGTGAADDSGLPNDRFFAVRPEGSVSTLKIQRTERGDSAVYLCASSLNGPGLQKEQFFGPGTRLTVL.